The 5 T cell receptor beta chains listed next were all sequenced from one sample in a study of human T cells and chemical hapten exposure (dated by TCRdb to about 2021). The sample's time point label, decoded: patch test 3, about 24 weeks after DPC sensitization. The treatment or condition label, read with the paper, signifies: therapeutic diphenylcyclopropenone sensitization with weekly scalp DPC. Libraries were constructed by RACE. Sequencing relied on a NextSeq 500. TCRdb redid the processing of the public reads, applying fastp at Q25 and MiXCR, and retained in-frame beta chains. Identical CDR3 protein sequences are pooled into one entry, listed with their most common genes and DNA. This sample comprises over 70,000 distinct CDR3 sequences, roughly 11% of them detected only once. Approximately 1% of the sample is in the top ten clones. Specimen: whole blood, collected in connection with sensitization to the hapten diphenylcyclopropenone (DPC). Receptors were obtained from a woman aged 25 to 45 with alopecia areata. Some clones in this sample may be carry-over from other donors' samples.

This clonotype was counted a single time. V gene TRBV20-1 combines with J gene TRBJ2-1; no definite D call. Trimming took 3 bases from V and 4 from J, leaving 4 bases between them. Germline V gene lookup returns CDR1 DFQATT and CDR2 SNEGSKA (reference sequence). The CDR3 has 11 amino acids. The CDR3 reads CSARIYNEQFF. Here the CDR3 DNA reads TGCAGTGCTAGGATTTACAATGAGCAGTTCTTC.

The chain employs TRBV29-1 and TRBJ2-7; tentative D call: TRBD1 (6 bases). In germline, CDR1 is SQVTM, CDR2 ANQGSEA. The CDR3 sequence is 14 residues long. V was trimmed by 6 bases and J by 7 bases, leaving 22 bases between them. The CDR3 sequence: CSVSHRVTPEEQYF. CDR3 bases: TGCAGCGTCAGTCACAGGGTGACTCCGGAGGAGCAGTACTTC.

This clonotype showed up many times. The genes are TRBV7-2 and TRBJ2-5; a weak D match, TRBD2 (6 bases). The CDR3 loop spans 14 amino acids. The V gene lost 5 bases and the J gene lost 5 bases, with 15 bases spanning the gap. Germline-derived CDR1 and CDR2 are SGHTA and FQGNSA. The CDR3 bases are TGTGCCAGCAGCCTCCTGGGGGGACGGGAGACCCAGTACTTC. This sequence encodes CASSLLGGRETQYF.

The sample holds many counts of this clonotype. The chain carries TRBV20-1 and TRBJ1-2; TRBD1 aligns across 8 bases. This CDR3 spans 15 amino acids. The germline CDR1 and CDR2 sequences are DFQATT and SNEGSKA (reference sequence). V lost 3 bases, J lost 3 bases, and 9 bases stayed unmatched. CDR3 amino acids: CSASQRQGAYYGYTF. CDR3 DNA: TGCAGTGCTAGCCAGAGGCAGGGGGCTTACTATGGCTACACCTTC.

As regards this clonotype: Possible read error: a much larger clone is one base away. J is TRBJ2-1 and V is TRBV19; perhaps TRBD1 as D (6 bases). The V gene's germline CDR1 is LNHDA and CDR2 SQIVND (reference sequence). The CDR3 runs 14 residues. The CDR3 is CASSITGSGNVQFF. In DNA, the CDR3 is TGTGCCAGTAGTATAACAGGGTCGGGCAATGTGCAGTTCTTC.